The present T cell receptor (beta chain) was sequenced within a study of long-term antiretroviral therapy in people with HIV (dated by TCRdb to between 2021 and 2024). Some background on the complete study: The earliest samples were collected roughly a decade before the 2015 WHO recommendation for immediate ART, at a time when ART was usually postponed until CD4 counts fell. A retrospective serial study tested whether ART initiation and durable HIV suppression were associated with changes in peripheral blood TRB repertoire composition and diversity. A total of some 210 cryopreserved PBMC samples were contributed to the cohort by 30 adults with confirmed HIV infection, with samples collected serially over a mean of approximately six years (range 1-12). No cross-contamination during QIAcube processing turned up in test extractions that ran a monoclonal T-cell line alongside 33 polyclonal samples. About 35% of the 30 participants with HIV were female. Overall results and qualifications from the work: Inferences about post-ART repertoire changes were limited because no data were available on ART adherence, viral resistance or therapy changes. Unsorted PBMC were profiled instead of sorted CD4+ and CD8+ T cells because pre-ART samples had limited cell numbers. Compared with controls, HIV repertoires had narrower CDR3 length ranges, and the network structure pointed to an antigen-experienced repertoire that shifted only slightly toward naive after ART. Limited PBMC availability meant only the TCR beta chain was sequenced, without alpha chain pairing. Starting ART was linked to a significant rise in TRB diversity, yet even after long-term ART the diversity remained significantly lower than in transplant donor controls. At every time point, the repertoire was dominated by expanded TRB clones first identified before ART initiation, although this dominance fluctuated and, in many PLHIV, declined after ART. The samples were dated from about 2004 to 2018, and the ART regimens that were used may be less effective than current ART regimens.

The CDR3, from cysteine to phenylalanine, totals 16 residues. The only DNA kept is the CDR3, 48 bases in frame from the first base. According to the germline V gene, CDR1 reads LGHNA and CDR2 reads YSLEER. Trimming removed 4 bases from V and 0 bases from J, leaving 14 bases between the germline ends. About this clone itself: No antigen is known for it. No qualities accompany the bases; no much larger clone lies one base away.

The immunoSEQ hsTCRB v3.0 assay was used at survey level resolution to sequence the TRB variable region. TRB sequencing targeted a depth of about 40,000-55,000 T-cell genomes per sample. An Illumina MiSeq with a v3 150-cycle kit was used to sequence the pooled TRB libraries. In the source study's methods: Repertoire analysis was run in R within a reproducible Nextflow workflow that covered QC, data transformation and analysis. LymphoSeq2, an R package for AIRR-Seq data exploration, was used to implement custom analyses. A handful of samples that produced fewer than 5000 total TRB sequences were removed, so under 200 HIV repertoires were analyzed. Among the 188 retained HIV repertoires, about 60 were collected before ART initiation and approximately 130 were collected after ART initiation. Repertoires were downsampled to 5000 TRB nucleotide sequences, with summary statistics averaged over 100 downsampling iterations. The analysis kept only TRB sequences whose CDR3 regions were at least seven amino acids long. Diversity was assessed using a clonality score derived from Shannon entropy and using the Gini coefficient. Repertoire networks linked the top 5000 CDR3 amino acid sequences whenever two sequences differed by an edit distance of one. For TRB CDR3 amino acid sequences, GLIPH2 was used to predict antigen specificity groups and MHC restriction. Known CMV, EBV, HIV or tissue antigen associations were flagged by matching CDR3 amino acid sequences against VDJdb and McPAS-TCR. Pre-ART, post-ART and control groups were compared with Wilcoxon signed-rank tests and Holm-Bonferroni correction. The table was pulled from immuneACCESS by TCRdb, which kept in-frame rearrangements only. Such tables lose some clones; where checked, under half of the loss comes from unresolved V genes, and the rest has no known cause. V, J and clone size are those of that table, while D and trimming were read from the DNA. The sample data list 34,000 or so clones, and over 75% of these were observed just once. Of the sample, approximately 6.2% is held by the ten largest clones.

Participants were included only if at least one PBMC sample before ART initiation and at least two post-ART samples were available. Treatment was received in the United States of America by all participants with HIV. Before DNA extraction, cryopreserved samples of roughly 0.85-11 million PBMC were thawed and then washed. At the time of the earliest PBMC sample for each participant with HIV, ages ranged from roughly 23 to 55 years. PBMC samples from each participant spanned 1-4 timepoints before ART initiation and 2-8 timepoints after ART initiation, with a median of 7 samples. Serial HIV viral load, CD4+ T-cell count, ART history and demographic data were obtained for every participant. Genomic DNA was extracted from unsorted PBMC with a Qiagen kit on a QIAcube, processed in batches of 12 samples.

The source is a young man with HIV. The chain uses TRBV4-3 and TRBJ2-3, with the D gene possibly TRBD1 or TRBD2, each one fitting 5 bases. The source material was unsorted PBMCs, sampled 0.6 years after starting antiretroviral therapy. The DNA sequence reads TGCGCCAGCAGCCTAACTAGGGGCTCCAGCACAGATACGCAGTATTTT. Its translation is CASSLTRGSSTDTQYF.